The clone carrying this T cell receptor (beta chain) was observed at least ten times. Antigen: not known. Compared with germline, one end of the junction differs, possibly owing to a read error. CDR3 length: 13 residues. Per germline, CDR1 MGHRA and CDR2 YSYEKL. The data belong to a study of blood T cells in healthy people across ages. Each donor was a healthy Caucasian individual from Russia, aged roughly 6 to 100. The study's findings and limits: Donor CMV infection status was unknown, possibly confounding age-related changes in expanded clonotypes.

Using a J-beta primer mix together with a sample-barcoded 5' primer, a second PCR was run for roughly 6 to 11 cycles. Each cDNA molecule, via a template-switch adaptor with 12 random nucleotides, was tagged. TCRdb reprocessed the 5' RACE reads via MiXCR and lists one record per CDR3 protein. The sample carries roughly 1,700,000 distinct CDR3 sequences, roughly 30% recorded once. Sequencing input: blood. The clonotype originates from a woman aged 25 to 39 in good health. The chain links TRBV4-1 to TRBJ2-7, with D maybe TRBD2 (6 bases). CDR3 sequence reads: CASSQDGGYEQYF. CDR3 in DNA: TGTGCCAGCAGCCAAGATGGGGGGTACGAGCAGTACTTC.